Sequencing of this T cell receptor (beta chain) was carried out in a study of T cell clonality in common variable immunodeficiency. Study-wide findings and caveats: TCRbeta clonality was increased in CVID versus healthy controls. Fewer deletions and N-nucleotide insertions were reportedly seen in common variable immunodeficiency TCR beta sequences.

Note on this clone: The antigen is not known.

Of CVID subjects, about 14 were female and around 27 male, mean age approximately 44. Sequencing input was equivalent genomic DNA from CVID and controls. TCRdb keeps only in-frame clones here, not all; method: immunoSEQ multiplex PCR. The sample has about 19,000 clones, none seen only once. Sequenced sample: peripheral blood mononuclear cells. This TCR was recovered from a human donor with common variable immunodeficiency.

The CDR3: CASSEEGAGQGAYEQYF. The sequenced part of the CDR3 DNA is TGTGCCAGCAGTGAGGAAGGAGCGGGACAGGGTGCCTACGAG. The J gene is TRBJ2-7, the V gene TRBV2; 9 bases map to TRBD1. With the read ending 3 residues before the CDR3 end, the germline J gene is used to fill in that end. With 3 bases clipped from V and 2 bases from J, the junction kept 11 bases outside the gene matches. The CDR3 is made up of 17 amino acids. Germline CDR1 and CDR2: SNHLY and FYNNEI.